This TCR beta chain was identified during a study of blood T cell repertoires in COVID-19. Study summary: Sources were T cells, B-cell-depleted T cells, or PBMCs; the material itself was cDNA or gDNA.

The CDR3 loop spans 16 amino acids. The V and J ends lost 5 bases and 3 bases, in that order; junction bases with no gene match: 9. Germline V gene data show CDR1 as MDHEN and CDR2 as SYDVKM. Repertoires were generated with immunoSEQ multiplex PCR, while TCRdb's copy carries only in-frame clones and drops some. The table includes about 300,000 clones, about 87% detected once. The TCR sequence derives from a young woman who had recovered from COVID-19. The sequencing sample was made of peripheral blood. The V call is TRBV28, the J call TRBJ2-2, with 7 bases identical to TRBD1. As DNA, the CDR3 is TGTGCCAGCAGTCCCCCAGGGACAGTCTACACCGGGGAGCTGTTTTTT. The encoded protein is CASSPPGTVYTGELFF.